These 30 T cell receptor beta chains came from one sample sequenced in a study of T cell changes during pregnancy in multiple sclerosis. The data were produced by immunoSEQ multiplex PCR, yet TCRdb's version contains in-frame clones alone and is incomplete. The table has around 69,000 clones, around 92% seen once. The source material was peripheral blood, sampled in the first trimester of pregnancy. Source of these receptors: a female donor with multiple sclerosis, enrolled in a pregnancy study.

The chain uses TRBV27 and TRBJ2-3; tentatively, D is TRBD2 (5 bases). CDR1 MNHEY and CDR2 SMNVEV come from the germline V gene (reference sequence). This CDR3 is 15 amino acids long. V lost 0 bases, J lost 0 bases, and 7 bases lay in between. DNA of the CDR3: TGTGCCAGCAGTTTATCGCGGGCTAGCACAGATACGCAGTATTTT. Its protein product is CASSLSRASTDTQYF.

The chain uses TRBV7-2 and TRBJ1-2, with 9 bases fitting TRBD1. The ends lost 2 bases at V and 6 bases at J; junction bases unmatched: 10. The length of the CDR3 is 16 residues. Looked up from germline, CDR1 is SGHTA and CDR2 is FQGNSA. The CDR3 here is CASSLRFGDRVDGYTF. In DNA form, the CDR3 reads TGTGCCAGCAGCTTAAGGTTTGGGGACAGGGTGGATGGCTACACCTTC.

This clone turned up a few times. CDR3: CASSPQETQYF. The CDR3 DNA follows: TGTGCCAGCAGTCCTCAAGAGACCCAGTACTTC. V gene TRBV6-6 combines with J gene TRBJ2-5; D is unresolved. The CDR3 covers 11 residues. Trimming shortened V by 5 bases and J by 2 bases, and 3 bases separated the two germline ends. Per germline, CDR1 MNHNY and CDR2 SVGAGI (reference sequence).

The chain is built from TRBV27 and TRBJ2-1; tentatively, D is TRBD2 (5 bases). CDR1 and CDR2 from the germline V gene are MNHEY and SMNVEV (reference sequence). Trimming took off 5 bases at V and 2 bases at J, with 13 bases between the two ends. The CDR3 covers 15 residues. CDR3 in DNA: TGTGCCAGCAGTCCAGCGGATCCTCCCTACAATGAGCAGTTCTTC. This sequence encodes CASSPADPPYNEQFF.

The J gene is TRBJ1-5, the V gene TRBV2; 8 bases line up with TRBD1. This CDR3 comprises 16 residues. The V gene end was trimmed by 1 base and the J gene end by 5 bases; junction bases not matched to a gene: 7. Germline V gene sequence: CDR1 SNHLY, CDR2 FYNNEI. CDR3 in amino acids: CASSEEVGTGYQPQHF. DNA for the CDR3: TGTGCCAGCAGTGAAGAGGTCGGGACAGGTTATCAGCCCCAGCATTTT.

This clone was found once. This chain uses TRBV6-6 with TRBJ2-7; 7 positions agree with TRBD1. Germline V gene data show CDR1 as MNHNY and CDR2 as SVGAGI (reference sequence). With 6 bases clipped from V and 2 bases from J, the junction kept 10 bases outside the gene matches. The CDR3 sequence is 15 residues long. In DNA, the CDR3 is TGTGCCAGCAGACGACAGGGTACTAGGCCCTACGAGCAGTACTTC. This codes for CASRRQGTRPYEQYF.

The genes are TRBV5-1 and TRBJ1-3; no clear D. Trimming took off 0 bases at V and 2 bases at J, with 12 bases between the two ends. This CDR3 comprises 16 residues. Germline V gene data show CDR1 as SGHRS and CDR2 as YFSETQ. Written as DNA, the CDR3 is TGCGCCAGCAGCTTGGCAACAAGGAGAACTGGAAACACCATATATTTT. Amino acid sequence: CASSLATRRTGNTIYF.

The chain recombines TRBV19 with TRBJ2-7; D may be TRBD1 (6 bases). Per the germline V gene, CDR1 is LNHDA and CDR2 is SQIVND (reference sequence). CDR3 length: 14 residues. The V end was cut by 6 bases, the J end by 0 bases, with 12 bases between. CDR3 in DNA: TGTGCCAGTAGCCCGGACAGCCTCTCCTACGAGCAGTACTTC. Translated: CASSPDSLSYEQYF.

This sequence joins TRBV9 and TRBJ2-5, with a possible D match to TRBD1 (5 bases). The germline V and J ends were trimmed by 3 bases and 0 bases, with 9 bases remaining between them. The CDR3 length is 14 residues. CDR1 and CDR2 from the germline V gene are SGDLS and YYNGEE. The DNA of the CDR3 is TGTGCCAGCAGCGAGGCAGGGTACCAAGAGACCCAGTACTTC. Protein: CASSEAGYQETQYF.

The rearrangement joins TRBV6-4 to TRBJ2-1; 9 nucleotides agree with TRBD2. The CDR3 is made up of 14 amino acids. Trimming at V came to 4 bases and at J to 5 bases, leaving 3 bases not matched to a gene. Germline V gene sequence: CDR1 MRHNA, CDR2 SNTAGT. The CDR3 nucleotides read TGTGCCAGCAGTGGTCTAGCGGGGAACAATGAGCAGTTCTTC. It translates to CASSGLAGNNEQFF.

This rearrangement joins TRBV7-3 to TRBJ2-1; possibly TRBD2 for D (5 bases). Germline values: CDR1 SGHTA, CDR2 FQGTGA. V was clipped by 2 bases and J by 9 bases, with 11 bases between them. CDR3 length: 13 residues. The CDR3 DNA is TGTGCCAGCAGCTTACTAGCCTTCGGTGAGCAGTTCTTC. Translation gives CASSLLAFGEQFF. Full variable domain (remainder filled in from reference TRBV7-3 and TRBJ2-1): GAGVSQTPSNKVTEKGKYVELRCDPISGHTALYWYRQSLGQGPEFLIYFQGTGAADDSGLPNDRFFAVRPEGSVSTLKIQRTERGDSAVYLCASSLLAFGEQFFGPGTRLTVL.

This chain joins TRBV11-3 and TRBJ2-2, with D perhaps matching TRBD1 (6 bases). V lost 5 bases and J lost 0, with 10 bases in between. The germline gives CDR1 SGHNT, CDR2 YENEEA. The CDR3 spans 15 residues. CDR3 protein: CASSLGQTNTGELFF. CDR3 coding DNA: TGTGCCAGCAGCCTCGGACAGACGAACACCGGGGAGCTGTTTTTT.

The DNA of the CDR3 is TGTGCCAGCATAAAAGTGAGACAGGGGGCTAGGGAGCAGTACTTC. It encodes CASIKVRQGAREQYF. This chain joins TRBV21-1 and TRBJ2-7; TRBD1, the D gene given by the table, was not confirmed from the DNA. TRBV21-1 is a documented pseudogene. The CDR3 sequence is 15 residues long.

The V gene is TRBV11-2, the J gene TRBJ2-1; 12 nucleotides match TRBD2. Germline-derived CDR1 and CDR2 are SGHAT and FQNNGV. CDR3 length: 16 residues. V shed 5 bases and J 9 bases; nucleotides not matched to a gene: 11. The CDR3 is CASSTLLAGGRGEQFF. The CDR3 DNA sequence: TGTGCCAGCAGCACCCTACTAGCGGGAGGACGTGGTGAGCAGTTCTTC.

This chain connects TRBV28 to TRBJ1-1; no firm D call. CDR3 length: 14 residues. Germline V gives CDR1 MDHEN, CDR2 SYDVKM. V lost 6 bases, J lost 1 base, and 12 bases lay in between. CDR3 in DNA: TGTGCCAGCAGAGGAGGGATCCCGAACACTGAAGCTTTCTTT. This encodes CASRGGIPNTEAFF.

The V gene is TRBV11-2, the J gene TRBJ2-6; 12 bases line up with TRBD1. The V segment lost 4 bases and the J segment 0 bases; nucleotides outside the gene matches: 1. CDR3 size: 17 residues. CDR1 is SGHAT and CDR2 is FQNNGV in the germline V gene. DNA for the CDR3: TGTGCCAGCAGCTGGGGACAGGGGGCCTCTGGGGCCAACGTCCTGACTTTC. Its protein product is CASSWGQGASGANVLTF.

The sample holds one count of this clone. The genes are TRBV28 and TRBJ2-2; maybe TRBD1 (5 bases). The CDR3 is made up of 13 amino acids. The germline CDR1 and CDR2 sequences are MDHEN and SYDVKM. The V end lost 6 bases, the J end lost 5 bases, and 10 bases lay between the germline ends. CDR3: CASRRGGTGELFF. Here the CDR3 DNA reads TGTGCCAGCAGAAGGGGCGGAACCGGGGAGCTGTTTTTT.

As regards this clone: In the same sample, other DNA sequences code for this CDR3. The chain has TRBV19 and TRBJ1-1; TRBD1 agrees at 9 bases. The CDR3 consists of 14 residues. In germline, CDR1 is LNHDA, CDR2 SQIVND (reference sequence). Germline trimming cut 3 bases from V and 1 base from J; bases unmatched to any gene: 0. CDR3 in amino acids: CASSMTGGNTEAFF. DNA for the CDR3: TGTGCCAGTAGTATGACAGGGGGGAACACTGAAGCTTTCTTT. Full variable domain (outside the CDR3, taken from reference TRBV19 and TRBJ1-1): DGGITQSPKYLFRKEGQNVTLSCEQNLNHDAMYWYRQDPGQGLRLIYYSQIVNDFQKGDIAEGYSVSREKKESFPLTVTSAQKNPTAFYLCASSMTGGNTEAFFGQGTRLTVV.

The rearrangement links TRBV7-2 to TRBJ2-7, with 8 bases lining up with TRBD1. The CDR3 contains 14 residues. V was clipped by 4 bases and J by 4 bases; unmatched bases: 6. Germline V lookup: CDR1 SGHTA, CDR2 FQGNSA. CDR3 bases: TGTGCCAGCAGCTCGACAGGGGTGGCGTACGAGCAGTACTTC. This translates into CASSSTGVAYEQYF.

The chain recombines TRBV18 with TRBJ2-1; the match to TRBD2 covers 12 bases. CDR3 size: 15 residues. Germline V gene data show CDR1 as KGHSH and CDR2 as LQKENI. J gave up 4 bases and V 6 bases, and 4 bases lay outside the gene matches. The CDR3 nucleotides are TGTGCCAGCTCGGGGACTAGCGGGTTTTACAATGAGCAGTTCTTC. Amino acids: CASSGTSGFYNEQFF.

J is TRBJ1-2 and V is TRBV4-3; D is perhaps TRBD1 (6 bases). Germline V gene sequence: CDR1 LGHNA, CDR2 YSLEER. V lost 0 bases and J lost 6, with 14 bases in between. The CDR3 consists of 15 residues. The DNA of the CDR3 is TGCGCCAGCAGCCAAGAAACAGGGTTAGACGATGGCTACACCTTC. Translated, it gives CASSQETGLDDGYTF.

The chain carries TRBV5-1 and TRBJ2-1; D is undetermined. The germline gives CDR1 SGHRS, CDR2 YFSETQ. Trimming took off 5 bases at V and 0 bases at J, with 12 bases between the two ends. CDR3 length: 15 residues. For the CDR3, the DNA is TGCGCCAGCAGTTACGACTCTACCTCCTACAATGAGCAGTTCTTC. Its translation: CASSYDSTSYNEQFF.

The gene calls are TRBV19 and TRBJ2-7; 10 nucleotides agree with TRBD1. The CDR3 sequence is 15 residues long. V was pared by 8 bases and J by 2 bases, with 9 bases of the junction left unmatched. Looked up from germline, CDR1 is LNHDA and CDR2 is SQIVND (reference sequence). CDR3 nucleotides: TGTGCCAGTTCCTCACCGGGACAGGGGACCTACGAGCAGTACTTC. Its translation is CASSSPGQGTYEQYF.

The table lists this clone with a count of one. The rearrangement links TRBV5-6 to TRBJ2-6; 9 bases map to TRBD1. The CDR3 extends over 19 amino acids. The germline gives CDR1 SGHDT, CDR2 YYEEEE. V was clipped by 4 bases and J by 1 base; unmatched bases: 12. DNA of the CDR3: TGTGCCAGCAGCGGGGGGGCGGGACAGGGTGTGTCTGGGGCCAACGTCCTGACTTTC. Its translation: CASSGGAGQGVSGANVLTF. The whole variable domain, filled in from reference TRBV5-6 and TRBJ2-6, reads DAGVTQSPTHLIKTRGQQVTLRCSPKSGHDTVSWYQQALGQGPQFIFQYYEEEERQRGNFPDRFSGHQFPNYSSELNVNALLLGDSALYLCASSGGAGQGVSGANVLTFGAGSRLTVL.

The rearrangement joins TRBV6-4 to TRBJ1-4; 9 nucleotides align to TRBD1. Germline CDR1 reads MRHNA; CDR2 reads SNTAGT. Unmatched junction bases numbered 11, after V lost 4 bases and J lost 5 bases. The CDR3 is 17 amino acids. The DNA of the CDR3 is TGTGCCAGCAGTGGATCCCGGACAGGGGTTGAGAATGAAAAACTGTTTTTT. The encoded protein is CASSGSRTGVENEKLFF.

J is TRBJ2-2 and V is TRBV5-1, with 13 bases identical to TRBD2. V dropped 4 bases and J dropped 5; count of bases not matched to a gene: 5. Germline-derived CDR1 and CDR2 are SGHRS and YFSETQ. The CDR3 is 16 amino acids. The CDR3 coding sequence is TGCGCCAGCAGCCCCCCGGGACTAGCGGGAACCGGGGAGCTGTTTTTT. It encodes CASSPPGLAGTGELFF.

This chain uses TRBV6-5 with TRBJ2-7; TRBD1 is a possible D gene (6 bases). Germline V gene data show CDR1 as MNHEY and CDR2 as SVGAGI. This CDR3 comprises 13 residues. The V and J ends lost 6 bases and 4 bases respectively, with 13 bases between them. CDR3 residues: CASRRRQEYEQYF. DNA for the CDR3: TGTGCCAGCAGGCGAAGACAGGAGTACGAGCAGTACTTC.

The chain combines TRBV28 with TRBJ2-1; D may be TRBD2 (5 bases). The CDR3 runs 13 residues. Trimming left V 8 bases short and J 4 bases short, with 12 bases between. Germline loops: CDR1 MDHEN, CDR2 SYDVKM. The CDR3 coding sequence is TGTGCCAGCTCCCCCCGGGGATACAATGAGCAGTTCTTC. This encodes CASSPRGYNEQFF.

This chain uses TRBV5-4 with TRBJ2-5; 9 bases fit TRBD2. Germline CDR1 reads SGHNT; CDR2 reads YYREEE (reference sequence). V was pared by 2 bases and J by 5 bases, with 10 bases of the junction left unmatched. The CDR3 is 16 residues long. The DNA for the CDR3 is TGTGCCAGCAGCTTTGCGGGTCTAGCGGGAAGGGAGACCCAGTACTTC. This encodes CASSFAGLAGRETQYF.

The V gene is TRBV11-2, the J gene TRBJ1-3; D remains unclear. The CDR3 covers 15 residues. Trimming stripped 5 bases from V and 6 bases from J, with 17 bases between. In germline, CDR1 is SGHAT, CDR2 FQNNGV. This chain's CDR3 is CASSPIPVDENTIYF. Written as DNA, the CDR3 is TGTGCCAGCAGCCCCATTCCGGTCGATGAAAACACCATATATTTT.